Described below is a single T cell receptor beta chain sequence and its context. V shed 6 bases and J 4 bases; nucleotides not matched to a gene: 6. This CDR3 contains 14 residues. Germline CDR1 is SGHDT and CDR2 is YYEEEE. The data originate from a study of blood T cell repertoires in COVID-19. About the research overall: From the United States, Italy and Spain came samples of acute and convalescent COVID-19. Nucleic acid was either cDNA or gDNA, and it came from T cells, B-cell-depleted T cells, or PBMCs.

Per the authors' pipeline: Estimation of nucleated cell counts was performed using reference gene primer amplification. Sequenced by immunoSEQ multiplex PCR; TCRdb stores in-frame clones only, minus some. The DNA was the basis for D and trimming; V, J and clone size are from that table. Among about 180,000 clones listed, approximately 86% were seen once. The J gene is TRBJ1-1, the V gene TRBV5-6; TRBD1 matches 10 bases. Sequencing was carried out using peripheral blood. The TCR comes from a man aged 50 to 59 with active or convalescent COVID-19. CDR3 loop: CASNRQGAVTEAFF. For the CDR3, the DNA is TGTGCCAGCAACCGACAGGGGGCTGTCACTGAAGCTTTCTTT. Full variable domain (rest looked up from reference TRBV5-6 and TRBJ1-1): DAGVTQSPTHLIKTRGQQVTLRCSPKSGHDTVSWYQQALGQGPQFIFQYYEEEERQRGNFPDRFSGHQFPNYSSELNVNALLLGDSALYLCASNRQGAVTEAFFGQGTRLTVV.